This is a list of T cell receptor beta chains from one sample in a study of CD8 T cells in ankylosing spondylitis. A single record per CDR3 protein comes from TCRdb applying MiXCR to the 5' RACE reads. The data show approximately 140,000 distinct CDR3 sequences, around 43% seen once. Source material: synovial fluid, either unsorted or a sorted T cell fraction (not recorded which). The receptors were sampled from a male donor with ankylosing spondylitis. Both conserved end residues are part of each CDR3. The D gene is left open where the match is weak. Size values are once, few and many counts, or a class for expanded clones, and some rows have none.

>once|-|TRBV10-3|TRBJ1-5|14
TGTGCCATCAGTGAAAGGCGGGTGAATCAGCCCCAGCATTTT
CAISERRVNQPQHF
>-|-|TRBV3-1|TRBJ2-1|15
TGTGCCAGCAGCCAAGAAGTGGTTAGCTACAATGAGCAGTTCTTC
CASSQEVVSYNEQFF
>-|-|TRBV20-1|TRBJ1-2|15
TGCAGTGCTAGAGCTATACCGGGACGGAACTATGGCTACACCTTC
CSARAIPGRNYGYTF
>-|-|TRBV4-1|TRBJ1-1|15
TGCGCCAGCAGCCAATACCACCTTAAGAACACTGAAGCTTTCTTT
CASSQYHLKNTEAFF
>-|-|TRBV20-1|TRBJ1-6|17
TGCAGTGCTATAGACGGCCCGGGGAGCTCCTATAATTCACCCCTCCACTTT
CSAIDGPGSSYNSPLHF
>-|-|TRBV12-3/TRBV12-4|TRBJ1-2|12
TGTGCCAGCAGAGGACAGCTCTATGGCTACACCTTC
CASRGQLYGYTF
>-|-|TRBV6-1|TRBJ2-2|14
TGTGCCAGCAGTGATCGGGGGAGCACCGGGGAGCTGTTTTTT
CASSDRGSTGELFF
>-|TRBD2|TRBV18|TRBJ2-7|15
TGTGCCAGCTCACCACGTATGGGACTAGGGTACGAGCAGTACTTC
CASSPRMGLGYEQYF
>-|TRBD1|TRBV7-9|TRBJ2-5|16
TGTGCCAGCAGCTTAGTCGGGACAGGGGCTCAAGAGACCCAGTACTTC
CASSLVGTGAQETQYF
>-|-|TRBV15|TRBJ2-7|11
TGTGCCACCAGCCACTATAGCGAGCAGTACTTC
CATSHYSEQYF